The clone carrying this TCR beta chain was observed a single time. The repertoire was sequenced with immunoSEQ multiplex PCR; TCRdb's copy has only in-frame clones and lacks some. The sample includes around 990,000 clones, 60% to 80% of them seen just once. This specimen belongs to a study of shared clonotypes between healthy human individuals. The sequenced sample was memory CD4+ T cells from PBMCs. Subset given: CD45RA-negative fraction. This receptor was identified in a man aged 18 to 35 in good health. Some clones in this sample may be carry-over from other donors' samples.

The CDR3 spells CASSAGLAAYNEQFF. CDR3 in DNA: TGCGCCAGCAGCGCCGGACTAGCGGCTTACAATGAGCAGTTCTTC. The chain employs TRBV5-1 and TRBJ2-1; 10 positions agree with TRBD2. This CDR3 region has 15 residues. CDR1 SGHRS and CDR2 YFSETQ come from the germline V gene. V lost 4 bases and J lost 4; bases outside the gene matches: 5.